This TCR beta chain was found in a study of graft-versus-host responses after intestinal transplantation. Whole-study context: Among the recipients, transplants were multivisceral, liver-intestinal, or isolated intestinal. Every transplant recipient was induced with anti-thymocyte globulin, then maintained on tacrolimus and steroids for approximately three years.

This CDR3 has 14 amino acids. Germline CDR1 SGHNT, CDR2 YENEEA. Irradiated, violet-dye-labeled stimulator cells, about 200,000 in number, were plated with about 200,000 CFSE-labeled responder cells. Findings of the study overall: Detected in recipient marrow were GvH clones, some of which were first observed in ileum or blood. Across patients carrying graft-donor T cell macrochimerism, allografts held high graft-versus-host to host-versus-graft clonal ratios.

A remark on this clone: Since a much larger clone is just one base distant, this may be a read error.

TCRdb keeps only in-frame clones here, not all; method: immunoSEQ multiplex PCR. The sample holds 7,000 or so clones, approximately 25% seen once. The chain joins TRBV11-3 to TRBJ2-7; D is uncertain. This TCR was recovered from a human patient who was an organ donor for intestinal transplantation. This material consisted of alloreactive CD8+ T cells from a mixed lymphocyte reaction culture, taken before transplantation. Regarding subset: CFSE-low proliferating T cells sorted from roughly 6-day pre-transplant mixed lymphocyte reaction (GvH or HvG direction). The CDR3 protein is CAISLGPGAYEQYF. The CDR3 DNA reads as TGTGCCATCAGCTTAGGCCCCGGCGCCTACGAGCAGTACTTC. Combining the CDR3 with reference TRBV11-3 and TRBJ2-7 gives the whole variable domain EAGVVQSPRYKIIEKKQPVAFWCNPISGHNTLYWYLQNLGQGPELLIRYENEEAVDDSQLPKDRFSAERLKGVDSTLKIQPAELGDSAVYLCAISLGPGAYEQYFGPGTRLTVT.